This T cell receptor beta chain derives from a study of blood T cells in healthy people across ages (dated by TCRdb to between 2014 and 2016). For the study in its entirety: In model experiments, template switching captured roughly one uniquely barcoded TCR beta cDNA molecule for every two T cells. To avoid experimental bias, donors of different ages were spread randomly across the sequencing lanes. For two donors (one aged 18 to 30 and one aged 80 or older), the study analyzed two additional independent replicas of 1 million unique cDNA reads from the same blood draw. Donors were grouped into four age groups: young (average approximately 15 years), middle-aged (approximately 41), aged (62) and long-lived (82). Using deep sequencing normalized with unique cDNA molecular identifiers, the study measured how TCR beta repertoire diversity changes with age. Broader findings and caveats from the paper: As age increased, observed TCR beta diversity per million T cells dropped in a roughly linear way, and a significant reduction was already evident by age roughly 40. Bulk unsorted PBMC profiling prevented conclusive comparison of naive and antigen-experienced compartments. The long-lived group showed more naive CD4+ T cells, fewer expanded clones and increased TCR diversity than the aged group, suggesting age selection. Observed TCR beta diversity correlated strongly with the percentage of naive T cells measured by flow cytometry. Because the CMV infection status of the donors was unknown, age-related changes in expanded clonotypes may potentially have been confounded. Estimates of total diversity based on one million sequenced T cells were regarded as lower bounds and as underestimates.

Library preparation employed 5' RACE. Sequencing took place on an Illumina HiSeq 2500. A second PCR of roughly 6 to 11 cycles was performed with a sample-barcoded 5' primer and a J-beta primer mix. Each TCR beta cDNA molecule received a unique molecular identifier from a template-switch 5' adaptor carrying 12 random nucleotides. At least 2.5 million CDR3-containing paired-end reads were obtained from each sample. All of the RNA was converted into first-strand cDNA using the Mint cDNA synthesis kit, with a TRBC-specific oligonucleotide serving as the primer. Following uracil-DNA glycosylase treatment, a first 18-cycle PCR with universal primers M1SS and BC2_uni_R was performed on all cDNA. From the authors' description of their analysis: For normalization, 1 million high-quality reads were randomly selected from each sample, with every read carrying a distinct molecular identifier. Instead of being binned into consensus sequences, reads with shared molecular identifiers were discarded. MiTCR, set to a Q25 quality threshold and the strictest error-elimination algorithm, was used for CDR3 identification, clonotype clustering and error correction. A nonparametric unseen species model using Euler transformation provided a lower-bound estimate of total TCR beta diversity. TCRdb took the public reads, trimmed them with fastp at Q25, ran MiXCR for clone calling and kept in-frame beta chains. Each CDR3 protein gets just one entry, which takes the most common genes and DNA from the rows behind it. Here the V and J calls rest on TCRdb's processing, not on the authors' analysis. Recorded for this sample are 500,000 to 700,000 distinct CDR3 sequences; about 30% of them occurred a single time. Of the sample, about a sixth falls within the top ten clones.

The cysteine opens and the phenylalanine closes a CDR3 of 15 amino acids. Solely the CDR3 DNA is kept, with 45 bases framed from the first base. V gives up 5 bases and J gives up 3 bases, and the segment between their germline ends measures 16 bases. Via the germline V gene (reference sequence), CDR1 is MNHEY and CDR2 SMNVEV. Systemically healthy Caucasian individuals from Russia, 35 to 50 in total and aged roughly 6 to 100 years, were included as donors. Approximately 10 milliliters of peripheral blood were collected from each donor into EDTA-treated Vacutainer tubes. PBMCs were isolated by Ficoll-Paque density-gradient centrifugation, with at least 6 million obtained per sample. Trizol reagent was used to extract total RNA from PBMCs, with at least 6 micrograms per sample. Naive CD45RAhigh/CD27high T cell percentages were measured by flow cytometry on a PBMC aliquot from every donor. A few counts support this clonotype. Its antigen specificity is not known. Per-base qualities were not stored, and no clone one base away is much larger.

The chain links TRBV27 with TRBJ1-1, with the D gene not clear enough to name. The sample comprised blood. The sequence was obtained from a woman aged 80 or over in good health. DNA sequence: TGTGCCAGCAGTGCCCCGGGTAGGACTTACACTGAAGCTTTCTTT. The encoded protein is CASSAPGRTYTEAFF.